Listed below are T cell receptor beta chains from one sample, sequenced in a study of cytomegalovirus exposure and HLA in healthy donors. The repertoire was sequenced with immunoSEQ multiplex PCR; TCRdb's copy has only in-frame clones and lacks some. Recorded for this sample: about 83,000 clones. Input material: PBMCs. The receptors were sampled from a man between 18 and 35 years old in good health and CMV-seropositive. The CDR3 runs from the conserved cysteine through the conserved F or W. Fields, in order: D gene, J gene, V gene, CDR3 protein. A D gene is named only where the DNA matches it firmly.

.,TRBJ1-2,TRBV29-1,CSVEAAGGPYGYTF
TRBD1,TRBJ1-1,TRBV19,CASRPGRGDAEAFF
.,TRBJ2-1,TRBV4-2,CASSQDLGGDYNEQFF
.,TRBJ1-1,TRBV2,CASSGWSGSVTTEAFF
TRBD1,TRBJ1-5,TRBV28,CASSLLGDRGYQPQHF
.,TRBJ2-7,TRBV7-2,CASSLVRGVGGPGSGQYF
.,TRBJ1-4,TRBV6-5,CASSPDRTNEKLFF
.,TRBJ1-1,TRBV14,CASKEQENTEAFF
TRBD1,TRBJ1-2,TRBV2,CASSEADRFNYGYTF
TRBD2,TRBJ2-3,TRBV7-6,CASSSLSGRGGDTDTQYF
TRBD1,TRBJ2-7,TRBV18,CASSPTGAYEQYF
.,TRBJ2-1,TRBV7-9,CASSLAGRGGNEQFF
.,TRBJ2-7,TRBV6-1,CASKPSILSSYEQYF
.,TRBJ1-6,TRBV2,CASRDSNSPLHF
.,TRBJ1-4,TRBV28,CASSRLGGGIFGEKLFF
.,TRBJ2-5,TRBV14,CASSQKNPRETQYF
.,TRBJ1-2,TRBV9,CASSSEEAYYGYTF
.,TRBJ2-3,TRBV18,CASSPTIHTDTQYF
TRBD1,TRBJ2-3,TRBV30,CAWCQGATTDTQYF
TRBD2,TRBJ2-1,TRBV4-2,CASSQEGLAGTMRQFF
.,TRBJ1-4,TRBV7-9,CASSTWLQVGEKLFF
.,TRBJ2-1,TRBV7-8,CASSPLEGDEQFF
TRBD2,TRBJ2-2,TRBV19,CASSIPGLAGWNTGELFF
.,TRBJ1-1,TRBV5-1,CASRGRGSLNTEAFF
.,TRBJ1-2,TRBV7-9,CASSLERVGFYTF
.,TRBJ2-3,TRBV11-2,CASSLVSWGREDTQYF
.,TRBJ1-6,TRBV6-6,CASAGGNSPLHF
.,TRBJ1-2,TRBV6-1,CASSPTAIYGYTF
.,TRBJ2-2,TRBV2,CASSDSGTGELFF
TRBD1,TRBJ2-1,TRBV7-2,CASSFRTGPYNEQFF
TRBD1,TRBJ1-5,TRBV6-1,CASSERTGVHYSNQPQHF
.,.,TRBV30,CAWSVSVYYEQYF
.,TRBJ1-5,TRBV5-1,CASSLDSGDQPQHF
TRBD1,TRBJ1-1,TRBV27,CASSLPDYRGQPPNTEAFF
TRBD2,TRBJ2-1,TRBV5-1,CASSVAGYNEQFF
.,TRBJ2-7,TRBV7-6,CASSLLRDRPIYEQYF
.,TRBJ2-5,TRBV6-5,CASRLSREETQYF
.,TRBJ2-6,TRBV15,CATLPAGANVLTF
TRBD2,TRBJ2-7,TRBV5-1,CASSVGTSGSMGEPYEQYF
.,TRBJ1-5,TRBV2,CASSTRGEQPQHF
.,TRBJ2-1,TRBV5-3,CARSPRGDEQFF
TRBD1,TRBJ1-1,TRBV25-1,CASSDPTGDTEAFF
.,TRBJ2-6,TRBV10-2,CASIIPWTDQAGANVLTF
.,TRBJ2-3,TRBV25-1,CASSEWATGTHDTQYF
TRBD1,TRBJ1-1,TRBV28,CASSLRPTGSTEAFF
TRBD2,TRBJ2-1,TRBV5-1,CASSLVAGDLYNEQFF
.,TRBJ2-3,TRBV5-1,CASSLGGTDTQYF
.,TRBJ2-5,TRBV6-5,CASSYLGGVAETQYF
TRBD2,TRBJ2-7,TRBV28,CASSFLGRGTLYEQYF
TRBD1,TRBJ2-7,TRBV28,CASGTTGGSYEQYF
TRBD1,TRBJ2-2,TRBV19,CASTVDQGAITGELFF
TRBD1,TRBJ1-2,TRBV6-1,CASSEALSGQGLNYGYTF
.,TRBJ2-1,TRBV19,CASSSDSASYNEQFF
TRBD1,TRBJ2-1,TRBV11-2,CASSSLQGAHSEQFF